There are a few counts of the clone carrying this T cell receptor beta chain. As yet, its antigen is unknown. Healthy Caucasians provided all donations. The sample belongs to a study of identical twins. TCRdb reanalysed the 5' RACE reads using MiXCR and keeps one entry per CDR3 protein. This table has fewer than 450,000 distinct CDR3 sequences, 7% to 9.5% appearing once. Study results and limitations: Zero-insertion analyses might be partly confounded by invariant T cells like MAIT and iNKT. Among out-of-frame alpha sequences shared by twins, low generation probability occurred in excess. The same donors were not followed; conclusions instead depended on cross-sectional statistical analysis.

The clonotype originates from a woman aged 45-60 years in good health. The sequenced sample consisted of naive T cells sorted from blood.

In DNA, the CDR3 is TGTGCCAGCAGGCCCGGGAGCTGGGATTCACCCCTCCACTTT. Protein sequence: CASRPGSWDSPLHF. This chain uses TRBV6-5 with TRBJ1-6; D is undetermined. V was cut by 6 bases and J by 8 bases, with 14 bases left in between. The CDR3 is 14 amino acids. Germline V lookup: CDR1 MNHEY, CDR2 SVGAGI.